A single sample gave rise to the 21 T cell receptor beta chains below, sequenced in a study of blood T cells in healthy people across ages. Next came a second PCR, run for about 7 to 12 cycles, which used a sample-barcoded 5' primer along with a J-beta primer mix. In TCRdb, the 5' RACE reads were re-called with MiXCR into one record per CDR3 protein. This table holds 650,000 to 800,000 distinct CDR3 sequences, about 42% found once. The material sequenced was blood. The receptors derive from a man aged 55-75 years in good health.

The chain is built from TRBV29-1 and TRBJ1-2; perhaps TRBD1 as D (5 bases). The CDR3 spans 14 residues. Germline V gene sequence: CDR1 SQVTM, CDR2 ANQGSEA. V lost 4 bases, J lost 8 bases, and 20 bases lay in between. CDR3 protein: CSVGGSGLINGYTF. CDR3 in DNA: TGCAGCGTTGGGGGATCAGGGCTTATTAACGGCTACACCTTC.

This clonotype was found a few times. J is TRBJ2-7 and V is TRBV20-1; either TRBD1 or TRBD2 may supply D (5 bases each). This CDR3 has 15 amino acids. Germline V gives CDR1 DFQATT, CDR2 SNEGSKA (reference sequence). Trimming stripped 3 bases from V and 4 bases from J, with 19 bases between. In DNA form, the CDR3 reads TGCAGTGCTAGGAGCGAGCGTCTGGGGGAGTACGAGCAGTACTTC. It encodes CSARSERLGEYEQYF.

This clonotype occurred a few times. The rearrangement joins TRBV18 to TRBJ1-2; D call uncertain. The CDR3 sequence is 16 residues long. Trimming stripped 0 bases from V and 4 bases from J, with 15 bases between. Per the germline V gene, CDR1 is KGHSH and CDR2 is LQKENI. The CDR3 reads CASSPPGGEGGYGYTF. CDR3 bases: TGTGCCAGCTCACCACCGGGTGGGGAAGGAGGCTATGGCTACACCTTC.

Only a few counts were recorded for this clonotype. The chain recombines TRBV28 with TRBJ1-5, with D unresolved. Germline lookup yields CDR1 MDHEN and CDR2 SYDVKM. The V gene lost 3 bases and the J gene lost 5 bases, with 14 bases spanning the gap. This CDR3 is built from 15 residues. CDR3 loop: CASSFDAGPYQPQHF. As DNA, the CDR3 is TGTGCCAGCAGTTTTGACGCAGGTCCCTATCAGCCCCAGCATTTT.

This clonotype was counted only a few times. The chain employs TRBV20-1 and TRBJ2-5; 7 nucleotides line up with TRBD1. CDR1 is DFQATT, CDR2 SNEGSKA, per germline (reference sequence). J lost 1 base, V lost 5 bases, and 7 bases had no gene match. CDR3 length: 14 amino acids. The CDR3 reads CSALLGTAQETQYF. For the CDR3, the DNA is TGCAGTGCTCTTCTTGGGACAGCCCAAGAGACCCAGTACTTC.

V gene TRBV18 combines with J gene TRBJ2-5; 9 positions agree with TRBD1. The V segment lost 3 bases and the J segment 2 bases; nucleotides outside the gene matches: 7. CDR3 length equals 16 residues. Germline V lookup: CDR1 KGHSH, CDR2 LQKENI. DNA for the CDR3: TGTGCCAGCTCACCGCTGACAGGGGGACGGCAAGAGACCCAGTACTTC. This encodes CASSPLTGGRQETQYF.

This clonotype was seen a single time. This rearrangement joins TRBV4-3 to TRBJ2-5, with a weak D call TRBD2 (6 bases). Trimming shortened V by 5 bases and J by 5 bases, and 18 bases separated the two germline ends. CDR3 size: 15 residues. Germline values: CDR1 LGHNA, CDR2 YSLEER. The CDR3 spells CASSSSEGIGETQYF. The CDR3 region has the DNA TGCGCCAGCAGCTCTAGCGAGGGCATAGGGGAGACCCAGTACTTC.

The chain couples TRBV25-1 to TRBJ2-5, with 8 bases fitting TRBD1. Germline CDR1 reads MGHDK; CDR2 reads SYGVNS. V shed 4 bases and J 3 bases; nucleotides not matched to a gene: 10. This CDR3 contains 16 residues. CDR3 region: CASSALRGLGEETQYF. The CDR3 nucleotides read TGTGCCAGCAGTGCTCTCAGGGGGCTAGGGGAAGAGACCCAGTACTTC.

This clonotype was seen only a few times. The chain carries TRBV14 and TRBJ2-4; D gene unclear. This CDR3 has 11 amino acids. Trimming took off 1 base at V and 14 bases at J, with 9 bases between the two ends. CDR1 SGHDN and CDR2 FVKESK come from the germline V gene. The CDR3 coding sequence is TGTGCCAGCAGCCAAGGATCCTGGAAGTACTTC. Protein sequence: CASSQGSWKYF.

J is TRBJ1-2 and V is TRBV12-3 or TRBV12-4; the D gene is possibly TRBD1 (5 bases). The length of the CDR3 is 15 residues. Trimming removed 7 bases at V and 1 base at J, with 16 bases between. CDR3 amino acids: CASTSGPGSNYGYTF. CDR3 sequence (DNA): TGTGCCAGCACCTCGGGCCCAGGGAGTAACTATGGCTACACCTTC.

This clonotype came up a few times. This rearrangement joins TRBV27 to TRBJ2-5, with D tentatively TRBD2 (6 bases). CDR1 MNHEY and CDR2 SMNVEV come from the germline V gene (reference sequence). This CDR3 comprises 18 residues. Between the trimmed V and J ends, which lost 2 bases and 0 bases, there was a span of 19 bases. The CDR3 DNA is TGTGCCAGCAGTTTAACATCTACGCGGCGGGGCCACCAAGAGACCCAGTACTTC. It is translated as CASSLTSTRRGHQETQYF.

The chain combines TRBV20-1 with TRBJ2-4, with no clear D. TRBJ2-7 matches the DNA end more closely, so the J call is doubtful. The germline V gene encodes CDR1 DFQATT and CDR2 SNEGSKA (reference sequence). The CDR3 sequence is 12 residues long. DNA for the CDR3: TGCAGTGCTTTACAGCTTACCTACGAGCAGTACTTC. As protein: CSALQLTYEQYF.

This clonotype was counted at least ten times. This may be a read error: a much more frequent sequence differs by one nucleotide. The chain couples TRBV7-2 to TRBJ2-1; TRBD2 might be the D (5 bases). The CDR3 spans 14 residues. Trimming removed 5 bases from V and 9 bases from J, with 17 bases in between. CDR1 is SGHTA and CDR2 is FQGNSA in the germline V gene. CDR3 sequence: CASSAGLPSAEQFF. The CDR3 DNA reads TGTGCCAGCAGCGCCGGACTCCCCAGCGCTGAGCAGTTCTTC.

The CDR3 loop is CASSERTSGTLYTQYF. CDR3 in DNA: TGTGCCAGCAGCGAACGGACTAGCGGGACATTGTATACGCAGTATTTT. The V gene is TRBV7-9, the J gene TRBJ2-3, with 12 nucleotides matching TRBD2. The CDR3 sequence is 16 residues long. After removal of 5 bases from V and 7 bases from J, the junction contained 10 bases not matched to a gene. Germline V lookup: CDR1 SEHNR, CDR2 FQNEAQ (reference sequence).

The sample holds a few counts of this clonotype. V is TRBV13 and J is TRBJ2-5; TRBD1 aligns across 10 bases. The J call may be mistaken, given a closer DNA end match to TRBJ2-7. Looked up from germline, CDR1 is PRHDT and CDR2 is FYEKMQ (reference sequence). This CDR3 is built from 15 residues. The CDR3 protein is CASSPTGQGKYEQYF. The CDR3 region has the DNA TGTGCCAGCAGCCCTACGGGACAGGGGAAGTACGAGCAGTACTTC.

The V gene is TRBV2, the J gene TRBJ2-3; D is possibly TRBD1 (6 bases). V was clipped by 6 bases and J by 6 bases, with 13 bases between them. This CDR3 has 13 residues. Germline V gene lookup returns CDR1 SNHLY and CDR2 FYNNEI. This CDR3 reads CASRRTVGDTQYF. The DNA for the CDR3 is TGTGCCAGCAGGAGGACAGTGGGGGATACGCAGTATTTT. The whole variable domain, remainder taken from reference TRBV2 and TRBJ2-3, is EPEVTQTPSHQVTQMGQEVILRCVPISNHLYFYWYRQILGQKVEFLVSFYNNEISEKSEIFDDQFSVERPDGSNFTLKIRSTKLEDSAMYFCASRRTVGDTQYFGPGTRLTVL.

The chain couples TRBV6-5 to TRBJ2-1, with 10 bases matching TRBD1. The CDR3 extends over 16 amino acids. V was pared by 5 bases and J by 3 bases, with 7 bases of the junction left unmatched. Germline V gene lookup returns CDR1 MNHEY and CDR2 SVGAGI. This CDR3 reads CASSRPGQGIYNEQFF. DNA of the CDR3: TGTGCCAGCAGTAGACCGGGACAGGGGATCTACAATGAGCAGTTCTTC.

The chain links TRBV11-3 to TRBJ2-5, with TRBD2 matching 8 bases. Trimming cost V 2 bases and J 4 bases; bases outside gene matches: 9. This CDR3 contains 16 residues. The germline V gene encodes CDR1 SGHNT and CDR2 YENEEA. The CDR3 reads CASSLSGGGTSETQYF. CDR3 DNA: TGTGCCAGCAGCTTATCTGGCGGGGGGACTTCAGAGACCCAGTACTTC.

This clonotype was detected once. The chain couples TRBV12-3 or TRBV12-4 to TRBJ1-1; the match to TRBD1 covers 8 bases. The CDR3 sequence is 11 residues long. With V trimmed by 7 bases and J by 7 bases, 2 bases remained unmatched. CDR3 nucleotide sequence: TGTGCCAGCACGGACAGGGTTGAAGCTTTCTTT. Translating it yields CASTDRVEAFF.

This chain links TRBV12-3 or TRBV12-4 with TRBJ2-1; 9 bases are shared with TRBD2. The length of the CDR3 is 15 residues. After removal of 6 bases from V and 8 bases from J, the junction contained 11 bases not matched to a gene. This CDR3 reads CASSLAGGPLDEQFF. The CDR3 DNA reads as TGTGCCAGCAGCCTGGCGGGGGGGCCATTGGATGAGCAGTTCTTC.

The chain recombines TRBV4-1 with TRBJ2-1; D remains ambiguous. Trimming removed 1 base from V and 8 bases from J, with 9 bases in between. This CDR3 has 13 amino acids. Germline CDR1 MGHRA, CDR2 YSYEKL. The CDR3 loop is CASSQVPGDEQFF. CDR3 DNA sequence: TGCGCCAGCAGCCAAGTCCCCGGCGATGAGCAGTTCTTC.